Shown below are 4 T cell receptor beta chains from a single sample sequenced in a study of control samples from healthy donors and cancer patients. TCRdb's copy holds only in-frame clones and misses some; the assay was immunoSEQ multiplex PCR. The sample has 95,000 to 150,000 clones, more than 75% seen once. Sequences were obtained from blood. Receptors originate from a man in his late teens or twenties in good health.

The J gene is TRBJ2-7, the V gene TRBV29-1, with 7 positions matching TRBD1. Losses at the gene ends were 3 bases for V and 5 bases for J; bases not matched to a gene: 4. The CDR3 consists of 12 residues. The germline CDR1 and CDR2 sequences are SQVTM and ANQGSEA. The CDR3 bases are TGCAGCGTTGATAAGGGGGCCCACGAGCAGTACTTC. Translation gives CSVDKGAHEQYF.

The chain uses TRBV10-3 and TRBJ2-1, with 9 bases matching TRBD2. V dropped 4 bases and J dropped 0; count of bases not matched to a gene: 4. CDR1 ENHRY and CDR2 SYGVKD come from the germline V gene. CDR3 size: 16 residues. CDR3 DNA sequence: TGTGCCATCAGTGTAAGTAGCGGGAGCTCCTACAATGAGCAGTTCTTC. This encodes CAISVSSGSSYNEQFF.

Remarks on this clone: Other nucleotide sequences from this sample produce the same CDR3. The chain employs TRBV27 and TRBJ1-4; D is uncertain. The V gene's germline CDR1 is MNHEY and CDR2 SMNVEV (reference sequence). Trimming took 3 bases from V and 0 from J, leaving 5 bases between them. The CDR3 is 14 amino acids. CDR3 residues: CASSFLATNEKLFF. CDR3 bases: TGTGCCAGCAGTTTTTTAGCAACTAATGAAAAACTGTTTTTT.

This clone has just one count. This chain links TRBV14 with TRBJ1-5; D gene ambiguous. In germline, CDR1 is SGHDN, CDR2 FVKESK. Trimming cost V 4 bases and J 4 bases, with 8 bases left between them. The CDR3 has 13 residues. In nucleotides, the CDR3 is TGTGCCAGCAGCCGGAGCTTAAATCAGCCCCAGCATTTT. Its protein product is CASSRSLNQPQHF.